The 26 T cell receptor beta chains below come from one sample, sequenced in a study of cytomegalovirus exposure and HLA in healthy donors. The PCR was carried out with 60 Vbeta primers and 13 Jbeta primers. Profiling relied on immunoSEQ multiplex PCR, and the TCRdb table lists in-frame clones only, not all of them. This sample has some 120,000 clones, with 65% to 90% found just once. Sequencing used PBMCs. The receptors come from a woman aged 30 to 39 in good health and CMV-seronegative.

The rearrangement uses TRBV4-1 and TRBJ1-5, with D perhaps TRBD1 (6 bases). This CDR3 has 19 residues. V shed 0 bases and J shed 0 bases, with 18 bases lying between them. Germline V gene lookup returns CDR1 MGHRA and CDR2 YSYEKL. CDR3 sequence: CASSQEGGRASSSNQPQHF. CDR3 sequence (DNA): TGCGCCAGCAGCCAAGAAGGGGGAAGGGCCTCTTCTAGCAATCAGCCCCAGCATTTT.

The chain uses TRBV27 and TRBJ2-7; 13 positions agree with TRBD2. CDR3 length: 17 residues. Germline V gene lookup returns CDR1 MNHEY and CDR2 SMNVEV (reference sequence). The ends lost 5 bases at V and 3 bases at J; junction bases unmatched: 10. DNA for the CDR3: TGTGCCAGCAGTCCTCGTCGGACTAGCGGGAGTATCTACGAGCAGTACTTC. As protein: CASSPRRTSGSIYEQYF.

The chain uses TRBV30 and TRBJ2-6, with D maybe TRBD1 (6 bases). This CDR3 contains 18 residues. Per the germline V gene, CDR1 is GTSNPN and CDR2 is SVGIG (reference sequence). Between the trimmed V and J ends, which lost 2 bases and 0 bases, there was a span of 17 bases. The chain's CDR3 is CAWSPHGQCCSGANVLTF. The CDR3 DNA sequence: TGTGCCTGGAGTCCCCATGGACAGTGCTGCTCTGGGGCCAACGTCCTGACTTTC. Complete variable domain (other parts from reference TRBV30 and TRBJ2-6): SQTIHQWPATLVQPVGSPLSLECTVEGTSNPNLYWYRQAAGRGLQLLFYSVGIGQISSEVPQNLSASRPQDRQFILSSKKLLLSDSGFYLCAWSPHGQCCSGANVLTFGAGSRLTVL.

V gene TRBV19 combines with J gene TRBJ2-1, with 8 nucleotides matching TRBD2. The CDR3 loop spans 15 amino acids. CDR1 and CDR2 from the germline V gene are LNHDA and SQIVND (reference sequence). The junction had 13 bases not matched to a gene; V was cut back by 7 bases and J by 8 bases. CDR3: CASMAGLGVGDEQFF. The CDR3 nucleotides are TGTGCCAGTATGGCGGGACTAGGAGTCGGCGATGAGCAGTTCTTC. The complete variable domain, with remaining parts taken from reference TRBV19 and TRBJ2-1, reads DGGITQSPKYLFRKEGQNVTLSCEQNLNHDAMYWYRQDPGQGLRLIYYSQIVNDFQKGDIAEGYSVSREKKESFPLTVTSAQKNPTAFYLCASMAGLGVGDEQFFGPGTRLTVL.

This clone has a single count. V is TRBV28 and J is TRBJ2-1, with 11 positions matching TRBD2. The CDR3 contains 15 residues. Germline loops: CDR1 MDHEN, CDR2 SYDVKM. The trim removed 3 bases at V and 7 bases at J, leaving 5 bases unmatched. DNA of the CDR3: TGTGCCAGCAGTTTCGGGACTAGCGGTAGGAATGAGCAGTTCTTC. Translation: CASSFGTSGRNEQFF.

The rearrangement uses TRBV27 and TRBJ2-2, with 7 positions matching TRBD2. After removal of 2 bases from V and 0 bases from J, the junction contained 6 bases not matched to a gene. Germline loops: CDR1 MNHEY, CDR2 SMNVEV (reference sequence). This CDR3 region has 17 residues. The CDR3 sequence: CASSLMGGGANTGELFF. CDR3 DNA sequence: TGTGCCAGCAGTTTAATGGGCGGGGGAGCGAACACCGGGGAGCTGTTTTTT.

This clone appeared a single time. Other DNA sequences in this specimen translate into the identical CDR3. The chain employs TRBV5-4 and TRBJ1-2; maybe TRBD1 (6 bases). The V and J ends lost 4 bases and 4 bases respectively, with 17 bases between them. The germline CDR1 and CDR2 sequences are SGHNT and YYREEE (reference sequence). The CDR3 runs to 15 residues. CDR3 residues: CASSTGRTDSYGYTF. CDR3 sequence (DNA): TGTGCCAGCAGCACGGGGCGGACAGATTCCTATGGCTACACCTTC.

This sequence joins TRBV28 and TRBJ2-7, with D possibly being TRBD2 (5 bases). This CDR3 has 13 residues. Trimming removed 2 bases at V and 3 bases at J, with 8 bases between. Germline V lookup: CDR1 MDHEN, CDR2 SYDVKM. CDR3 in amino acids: CASSLDYRYEQYF. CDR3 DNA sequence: TGTGCCAGCAGTTTAGACTATCGCTACGAGCAGTACTTC. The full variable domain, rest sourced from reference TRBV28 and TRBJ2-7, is DVKVTQSSRYLVKRTGEKVFLECVQDMDHENMFWYRQDPGLGLRLIYFSYDVKMKEKGDIPEGYSVSREKKERFSLILESASTNQTSMYLCASSLDYRYEQYFGPGTRLTVT.

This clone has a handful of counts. The CDR3 DNA sequence: TGTGCCAGCAGTTTATCACCGGAGGCGCGTACTGAAGCTTTCTTT. It encodes CASSLSPEARTEAFF. The chain links TRBV28 to TRBJ1-1, with D hard to call. CDR3 size: 15 residues. The V and J ends lost 1 base and 5 bases respectively, with 14 bases between them. Germline lookup yields CDR1 MDHEN and CDR2 SYDVKM.

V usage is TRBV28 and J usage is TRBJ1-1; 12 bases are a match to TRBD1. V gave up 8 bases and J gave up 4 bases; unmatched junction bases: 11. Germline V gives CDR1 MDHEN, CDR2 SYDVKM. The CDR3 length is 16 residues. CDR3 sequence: CASHSLGTGGRTEAFF. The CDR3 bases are TGTGCCAGCCACTCCCTGGGGACAGGGGGCCGCACTGAAGCTTTCTTT.

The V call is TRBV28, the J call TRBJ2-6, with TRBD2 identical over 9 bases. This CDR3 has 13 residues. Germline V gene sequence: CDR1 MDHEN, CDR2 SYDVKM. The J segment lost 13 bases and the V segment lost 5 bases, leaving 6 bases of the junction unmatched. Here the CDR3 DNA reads TGTGCCAGCAGTATAGCGGGGGTCGGGGTCCTGACTTTC. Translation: CASSIAGVGVLTF.

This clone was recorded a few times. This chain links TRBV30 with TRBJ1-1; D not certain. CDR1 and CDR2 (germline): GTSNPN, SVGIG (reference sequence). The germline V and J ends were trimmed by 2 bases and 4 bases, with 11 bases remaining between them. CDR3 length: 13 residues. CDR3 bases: TGTGCCTGGAGTTGGCCGGCGGGCACTGAAGCTTTCTTT. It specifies CAWSWPAGTEAFF.

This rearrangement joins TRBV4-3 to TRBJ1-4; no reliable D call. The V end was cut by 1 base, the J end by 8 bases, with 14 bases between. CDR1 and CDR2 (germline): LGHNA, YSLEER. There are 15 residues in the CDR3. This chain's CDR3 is CASSQGFEVREKLFF. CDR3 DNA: TGCGCCAGCAGCCAAGGGTTCGAAGTGCGCGAAAAACTGTTTTTT.

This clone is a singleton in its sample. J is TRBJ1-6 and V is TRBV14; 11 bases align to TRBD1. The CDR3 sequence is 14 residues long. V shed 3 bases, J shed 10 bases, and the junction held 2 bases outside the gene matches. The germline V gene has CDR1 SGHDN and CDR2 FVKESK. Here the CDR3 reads CASSQRTGGSPLHF. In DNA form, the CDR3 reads TGTGCCAGCAGCCAGCGGACAGGGGGCTCACCCCTCCACTTT.

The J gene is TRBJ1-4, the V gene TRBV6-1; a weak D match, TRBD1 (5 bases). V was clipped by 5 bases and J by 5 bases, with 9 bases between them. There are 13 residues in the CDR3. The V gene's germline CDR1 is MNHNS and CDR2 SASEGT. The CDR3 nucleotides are TGTGCCAGCAGTATTCGACAGAATGAAAAACTGTTTTTT. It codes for CASSIRQNEKLFF.

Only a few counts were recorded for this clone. This CDR3 reads CASSSDGSTDTQYF. The CDR3 nucleotides read TGTGCCAGCAGCTCCGACGGGAGCACAGATACGCAGTATTTT. The chain has TRBV7-2 and TRBJ2-3, with D uncertain. The CDR3 totals 14 residues. Germline CDR1 and CDR2: SGHTA and FQGNSA. Trimming removed 4 bases at V and 0 bases at J, with 8 bases between.

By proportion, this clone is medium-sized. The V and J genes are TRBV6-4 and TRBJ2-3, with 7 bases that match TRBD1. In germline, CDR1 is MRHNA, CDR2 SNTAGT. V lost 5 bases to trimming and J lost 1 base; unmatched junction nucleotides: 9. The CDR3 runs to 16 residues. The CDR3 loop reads CASSYTGTAGTDTQYF. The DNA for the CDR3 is TGTGCCAGCAGTTATACCGGGACAGCCGGCACAGATACGCAGTATTTT.

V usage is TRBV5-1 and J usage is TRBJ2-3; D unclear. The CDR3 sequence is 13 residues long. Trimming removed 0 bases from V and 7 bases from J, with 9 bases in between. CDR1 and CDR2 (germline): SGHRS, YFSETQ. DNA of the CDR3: TGCGCCAGCAGCTTGGACTGGTTGTATACGCAGTATTTT. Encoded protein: CASSLDWLYTQYF. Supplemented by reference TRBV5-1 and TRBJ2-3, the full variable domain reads KAGVTQTPRYLIKTRGQQVTLSCSPISGHRSVSWYQQTPGQGLQFLFEYFSETQRNKGNFPGRFSGRQFSNSRSEMNVSTLELGDSALYLCASSLDWLYTQYFGPGTRLTVL.

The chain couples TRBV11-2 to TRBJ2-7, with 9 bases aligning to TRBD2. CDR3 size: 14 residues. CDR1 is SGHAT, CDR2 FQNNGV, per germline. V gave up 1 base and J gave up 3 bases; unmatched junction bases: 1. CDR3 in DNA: TGTGCCAGCAGCTTAGGAGCGGGAGGCTACGAGCAGTACTTC. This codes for CASSLGAGGYEQYF.

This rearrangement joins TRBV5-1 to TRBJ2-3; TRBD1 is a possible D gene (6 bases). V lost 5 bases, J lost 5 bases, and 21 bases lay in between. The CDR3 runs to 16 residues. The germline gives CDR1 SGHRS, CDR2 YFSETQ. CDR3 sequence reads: CASRGVRGSVGDTQYF. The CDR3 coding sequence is TGCGCCAGCAGGGGTGTCAGGGGCTCAGTAGGAGATACGCAGTATTTT.

CDR3 sequence: CASSPPERGQGGVLGKLFF. The CDR3 DNA reads TGTGCCAGCTCACCACCCGAAAGGGGACAGGGTGGAGTACTTGGAAAACTGTTTTTT. This chain joins TRBV18 and TRBJ1-4, with TRBD1 matching over 9 bases. V was clipped by 0 bases and J by 10 bases; unmatched bases: 18. Looked up from germline, CDR1 is KGHSH and CDR2 is LQKENI. This CDR3 is built from 19 residues.

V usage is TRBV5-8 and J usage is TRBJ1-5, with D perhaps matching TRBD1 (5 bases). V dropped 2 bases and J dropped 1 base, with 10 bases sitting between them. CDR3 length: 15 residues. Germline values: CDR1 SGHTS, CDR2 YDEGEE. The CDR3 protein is CASSLGGASNQPQHF. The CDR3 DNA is TGTGCCAGCAGCTTAGGAGGGGCCAGCAATCAGCCCCAGCATTTT.

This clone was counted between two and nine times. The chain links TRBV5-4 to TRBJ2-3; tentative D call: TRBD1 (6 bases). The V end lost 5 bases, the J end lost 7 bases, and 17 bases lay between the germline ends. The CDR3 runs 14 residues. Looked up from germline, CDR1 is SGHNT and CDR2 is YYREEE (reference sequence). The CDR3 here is CASRLAGELYTQYF. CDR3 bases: TGTGCCAGCAGGCTGGCAGGGGAACTCTATACGCAGTATTTT. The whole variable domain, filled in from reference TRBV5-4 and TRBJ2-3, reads ETGVTQSPTHLIKTRGQQVTLRCSSQSGHNTVSWYQQALGQGPQFIFQYYREEENGRGNFPPRFSGLQFPNYSSELNVNALELDDSALYLCASRLAGELYTQYFGPGTRLTVL.

Here the CDR3 DNA reads TGTGCCAGCAGACTAGCGGGTCCAGGAGGTACGCAGTATTTT. Amino acids: CASRLAGPGGTQYF. The genes are TRBV27 and TRBJ2-3, with 9 bases lining up with TRBD2. V lost 6 bases, J lost 8 bases, and 9 bases stayed unmatched. CDR3 size: 14 residues. CDR1 and CDR2 from the germline V gene are MNHEY and SMNVEV (reference sequence).

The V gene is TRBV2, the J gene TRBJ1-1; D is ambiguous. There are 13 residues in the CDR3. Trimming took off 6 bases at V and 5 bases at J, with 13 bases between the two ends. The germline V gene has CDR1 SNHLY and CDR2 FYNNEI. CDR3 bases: TGTGCCAGCAGCCTGGACGGGGTTACTGAAGCTTTCTTT. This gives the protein CASSLDGVTEAFF.

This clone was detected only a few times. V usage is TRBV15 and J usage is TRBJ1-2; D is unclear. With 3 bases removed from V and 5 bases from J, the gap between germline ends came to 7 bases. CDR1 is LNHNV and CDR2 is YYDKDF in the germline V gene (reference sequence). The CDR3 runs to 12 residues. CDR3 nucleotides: TGTGCCACCAGCAGGGACTGGTATGGCTACACCTTC. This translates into CATSRDWYGYTF.